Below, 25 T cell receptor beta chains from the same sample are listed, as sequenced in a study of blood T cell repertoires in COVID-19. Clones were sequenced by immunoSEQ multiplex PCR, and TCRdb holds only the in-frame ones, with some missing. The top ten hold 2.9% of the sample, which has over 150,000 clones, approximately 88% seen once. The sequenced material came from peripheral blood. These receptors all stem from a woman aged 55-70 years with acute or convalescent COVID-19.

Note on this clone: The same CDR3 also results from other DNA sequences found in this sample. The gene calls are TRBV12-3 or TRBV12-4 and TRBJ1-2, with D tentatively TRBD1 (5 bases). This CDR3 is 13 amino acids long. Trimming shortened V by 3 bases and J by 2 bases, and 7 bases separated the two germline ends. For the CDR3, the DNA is TGTGCCAGCAGTTTGGGGGGAAACTATGGCTACACCTTC. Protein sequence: CASSLGGNYGYTF.

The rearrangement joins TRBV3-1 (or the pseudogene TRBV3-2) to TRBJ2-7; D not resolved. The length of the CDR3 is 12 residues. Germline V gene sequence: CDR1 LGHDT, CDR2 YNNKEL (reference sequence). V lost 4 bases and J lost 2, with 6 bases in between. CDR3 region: CASSPSAYEQYF. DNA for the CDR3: TGTGCCAGCAGCCCGTCGGCCTACGAGCAGTACTTC.

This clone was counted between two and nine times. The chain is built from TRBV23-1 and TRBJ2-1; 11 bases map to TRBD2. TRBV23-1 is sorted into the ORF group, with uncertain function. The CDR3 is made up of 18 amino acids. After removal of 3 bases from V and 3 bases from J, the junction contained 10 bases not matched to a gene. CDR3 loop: CASSQTRWTSGLYNEQFF. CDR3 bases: TGCGCCAGCAGTCAGACCCGTTGGACTAGCGGGCTCTACAATGAGCAGTTCTTC.

This CDR3 is CAWSTQGTNYGYTF. Here the CDR3 DNA reads TGTGCCTGGAGTACCCAGGGGACTAACTATGGCTACACCTTC. The J gene is TRBJ1-2, the V gene TRBV30; possibly TRBD1 for D (6 bases). There are 14 residues in the CDR3. Germline CDR1 GTSNPN, CDR2 SVGIG (reference sequence). The V end lost 2 bases, the J end lost 0 bases, and 10 bases lay between the germline ends.

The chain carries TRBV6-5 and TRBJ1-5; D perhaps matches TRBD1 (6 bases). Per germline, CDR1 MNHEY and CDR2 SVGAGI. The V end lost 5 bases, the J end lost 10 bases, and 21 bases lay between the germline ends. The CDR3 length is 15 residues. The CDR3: CASSPTGTLARPQHF. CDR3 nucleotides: TGTGCCAGCAGTCCCACCGGGACACTTGCCCGTCCCCAGCATTTT.

CDR3 in DNA: TGCGCCAGCATCCCGGGACACACCCTTCGGGAGACCCAGTACTTC. Protein product: CASIPGHTLRETQYF. The chain links TRBV4-3 to TRBJ2-5, with D perhaps TRBD1 (6 bases). Per the germline V gene, CDR1 is LGHNA and CDR2 is YSLEER. This CDR3 contains 15 residues. V was trimmed by 7 bases and J by 5 bases, leaving 20 bases between them.

As DNA, the CDR3 is TGTGCCAGCAGCTTCCCCCGCCCGGGACAGTCTAGTGAAGCTTTCTTT. This encodes CASSFPRPGQSSEAFF. The J gene is TRBJ1-1, the V gene TRBV5-4; 7 bases are a match to TRBD1. The V and J ends lost 2 bases and 7 bases, in that order; junction bases with no gene match: 14. Germline CDR1 and CDR2: SGHNT and YYREEE (reference sequence). The CDR3 has 16 residues.

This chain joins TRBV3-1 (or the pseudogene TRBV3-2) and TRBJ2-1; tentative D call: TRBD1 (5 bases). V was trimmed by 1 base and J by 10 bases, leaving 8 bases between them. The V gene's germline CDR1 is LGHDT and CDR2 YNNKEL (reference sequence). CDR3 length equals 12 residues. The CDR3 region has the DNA TGTGCCAGCAGCCAAGGGTCAGGGGAGCAGTTCTTC. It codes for CASSQGSGEQFF.

For the CDR3, the DNA is TGTGCCAGCAGACTACAGGGTAATCCCTACGAGCAGTACTTC. Translating gives CASRLQGNPYEQYF. J is TRBJ2-7 and V is TRBV6-6, with a possible D match to TRBD1 (6 bases). Germline CDR1 MNHNY, CDR2 SVGAGI (reference sequence). This CDR3 spans 14 amino acids. The V end was cut by 6 bases, the J end by 2 bases, with 14 bases between.

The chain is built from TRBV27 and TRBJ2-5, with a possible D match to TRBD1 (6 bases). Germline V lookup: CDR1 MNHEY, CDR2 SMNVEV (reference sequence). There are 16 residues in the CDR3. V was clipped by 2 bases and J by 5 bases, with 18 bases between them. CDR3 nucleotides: TGTGCCAGCAGTTTAATAGGGGGTGCCCTCGGGGAGACCCAGTACTTC. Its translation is CASSLIGGALGETQYF.

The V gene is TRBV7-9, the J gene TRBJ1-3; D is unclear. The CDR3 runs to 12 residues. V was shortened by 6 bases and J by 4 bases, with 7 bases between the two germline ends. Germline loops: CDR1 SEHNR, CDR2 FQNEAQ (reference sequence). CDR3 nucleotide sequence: TGTGCCAGCAGAGCCCCCGGAAACACCATATATTTT. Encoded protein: CASRAPGNTIYF.

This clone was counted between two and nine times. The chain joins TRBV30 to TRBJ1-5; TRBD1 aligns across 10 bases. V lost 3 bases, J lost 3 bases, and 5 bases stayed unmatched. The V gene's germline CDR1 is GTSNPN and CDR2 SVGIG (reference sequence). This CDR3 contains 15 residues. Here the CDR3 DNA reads TGTGCCTGGAGCCGACAGGGGGCCTACAATCAGCCCCAGCATTTT. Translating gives CAWSRQGAYNQPQHF.

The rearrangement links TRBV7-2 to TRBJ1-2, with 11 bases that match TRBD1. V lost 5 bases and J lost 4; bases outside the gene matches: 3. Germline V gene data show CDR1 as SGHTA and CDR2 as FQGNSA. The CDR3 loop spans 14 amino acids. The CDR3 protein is CASSPDRGPYGYTF. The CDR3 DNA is TGTGCCAGCAGCCCGGACAGGGGGCCCTATGGCTACACCTTC.

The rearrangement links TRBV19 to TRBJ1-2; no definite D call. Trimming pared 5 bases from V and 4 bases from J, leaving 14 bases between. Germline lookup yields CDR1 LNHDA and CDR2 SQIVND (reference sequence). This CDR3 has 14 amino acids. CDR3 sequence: CASSPPGEIYGYTF. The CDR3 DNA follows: TGTGCCAGTAGTCCACCGGGAGAAATCTATGGCTACACCTTC.

DNA of the CDR3: TGCGCCAGCAGTCACAGGGTAGGAGAGACCCAGTACTTC. Its translation: CASSHRVGETQYF. The V call is TRBV10-1, the J call TRBJ2-5; TRBD1 might be the D (6 bases). CDR1 and CDR2 (germline): WNHNN, SYGVQD (reference sequence). V was clipped by 5 bases and J by 4 bases, with 11 bases between them. The CDR3 is 13 residues long.

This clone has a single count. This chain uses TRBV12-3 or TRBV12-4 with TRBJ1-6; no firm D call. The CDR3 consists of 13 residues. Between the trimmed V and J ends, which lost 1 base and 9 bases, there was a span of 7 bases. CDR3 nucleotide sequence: TGTGCCAGCAGTTTAGACAGTTTTTCACCCCTCCACTTT. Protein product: CASSLDSFSPLHF.

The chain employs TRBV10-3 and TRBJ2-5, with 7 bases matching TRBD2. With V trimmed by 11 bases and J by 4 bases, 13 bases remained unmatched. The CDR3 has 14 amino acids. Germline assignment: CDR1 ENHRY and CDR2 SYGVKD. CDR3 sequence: CAAGEAESRETQYF. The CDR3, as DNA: TGTGCCGCGGGGGAAGCGGAATCCCGAGAGACCCAGTACTTC.

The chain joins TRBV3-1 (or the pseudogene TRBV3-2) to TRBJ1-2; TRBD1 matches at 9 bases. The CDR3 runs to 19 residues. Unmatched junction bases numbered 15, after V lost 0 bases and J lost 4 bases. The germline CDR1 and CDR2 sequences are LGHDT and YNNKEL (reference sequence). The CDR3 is CASSQERGDRACLFYGYTF. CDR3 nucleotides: TGTGCCAGCAGCCAAGAAAGGGGGGACAGGGCTTGCCTCTTCTATGGCTACACCTTC.

The CDR3: CASSSAPSSYNEQFF. As DNA, the CDR3 is TGTGCCAGCAGCTCCGCTCCGAGCTCCTACAATGAGCAGTTCTTC. This chain links TRBV28 with TRBJ2-1, with unresolved D. Trimming took off 6 bases at V and 0 bases at J, with 12 bases between the two ends. Germline CDR1 is MDHEN and CDR2 is SYDVKM. The length of the CDR3 is 15 residues.

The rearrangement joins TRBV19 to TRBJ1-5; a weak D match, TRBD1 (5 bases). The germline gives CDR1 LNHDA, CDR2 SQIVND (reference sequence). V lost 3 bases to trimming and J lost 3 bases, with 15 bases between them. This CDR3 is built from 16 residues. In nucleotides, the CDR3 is TGTGCCAGTAGTATCCAGGGTGGGGGGTCCAATCAGCCCCAGCATTTT. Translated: CASSIQGGGSNQPQHF.

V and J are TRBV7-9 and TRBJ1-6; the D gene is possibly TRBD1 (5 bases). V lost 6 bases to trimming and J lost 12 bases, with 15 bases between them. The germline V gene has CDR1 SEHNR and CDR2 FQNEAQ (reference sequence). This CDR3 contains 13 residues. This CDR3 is CASRPRDSGPLHF. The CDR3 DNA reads TGTGCCAGCAGGCCCCGGGACTCAGGACCCCTCCACTTT.

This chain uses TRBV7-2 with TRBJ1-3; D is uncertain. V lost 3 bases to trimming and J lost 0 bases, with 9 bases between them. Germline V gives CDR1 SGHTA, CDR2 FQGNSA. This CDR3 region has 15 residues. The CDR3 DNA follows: TGTGCCAGCAGCTTTTACCGGAGCTCTGGAAACACCATATATTTT. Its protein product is CASSFYRSSGNTIYF.

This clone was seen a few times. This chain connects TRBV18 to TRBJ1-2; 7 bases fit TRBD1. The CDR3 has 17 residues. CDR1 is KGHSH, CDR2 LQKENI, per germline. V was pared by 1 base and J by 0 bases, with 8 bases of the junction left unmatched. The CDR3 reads CASSPQTRDSSNYGYTF. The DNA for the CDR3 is TGTGCCAGCTCACCACAAACCAGGGACAGCTCTAACTATGGCTACACCTTC.

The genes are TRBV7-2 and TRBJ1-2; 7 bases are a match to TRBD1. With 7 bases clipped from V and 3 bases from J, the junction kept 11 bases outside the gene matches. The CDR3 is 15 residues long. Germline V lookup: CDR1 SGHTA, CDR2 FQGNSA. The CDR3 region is CASTRRTGTDYGYTF. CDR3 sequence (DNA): TGTGCCAGCACAAGGAGAACCGGGACAGACTATGGCTACACCTTC.

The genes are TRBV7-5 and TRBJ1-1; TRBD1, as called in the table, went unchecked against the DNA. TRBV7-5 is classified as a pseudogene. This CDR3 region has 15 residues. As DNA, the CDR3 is TGTGCCAGAAGCTTATCCACAGTCTGGAACACTGAAGCTTTCTTT. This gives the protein CARSLSTVWNTEAFF.